Included here is one T cell receptor beta chain sequence, with context. Trimming took off 0 bases at V and 4 bases at J, with 7 bases between the two ends. The CDR3 sequence is 12 residues long. The germline gives CDR1 DFQATT, CDR2 SNEGSKA (reference sequence). This sample was taken from a study of CD8 T cells in Susac syndrome. The authors carried out high-throughput sequencing of TCR beta. They applied it to CD8+ and CD4+ T cells obtained from blood. Reverse transcription used roughly 0.45 to 1 ug RNA and random hexamers. Amplification of TCR beta CDR3 by immunoSEQ multiplex PCR spanned 54 Vbeta and 13 Jbeta. Via MiXCR, TCRdb re-called the immunoSEQ multiplex PCR reads, giving one row per CDR3 protein. The sample lists some 130,000 distinct CDR3 sequences; 75% to 90% were seen once.

The sequenced sample consisted of CD8+ T cells from PBMCs. This chain connects TRBV20-1 to TRBJ2-7, with TRBD2 as a possible D gene (5 bases). This TCR was recovered from a human donor with multiple sclerosis. The CDR3 DNA reads as TGCAGTGCTAGAGATCTAGCTTACGAGCAGTACTTC. Residues: CSARDLAYEQYF.